This T cell receptor beta chain was captured in a study of cytomegalovirus exposure and HLA in healthy donors. General study points: Productive status was seen about 87% or about 30% of the time for most TCR beta V segments in an earlier analysis.

The PCR contained 60 Vbeta and 13 Jbeta primers. Measured with immunoSEQ multiplex PCR; TCRdb has only the in-frame clones, and not every one. The sample carries 100,000 or so clones, approximately 82% recorded once. Points on this clone: As yet, its antigen is unknown.

Input material: PBMCs. The source of this sequence is a middle-aged man in good health and CMV-seropositive.

As DNA, the CDR3 is TGTGCCAGCAGCTTAGATGGGGCCCAGGGGGTCGTCACCGGGGAGCTGTTTTTT. This encodes CASSLDGAQGVVTGELFF. V gene TRBV11-2 combines with J gene TRBJ2-2, with 7 bases identical to TRBD1. J was trimmed by 4 bases and V by 0 bases; bases with no gene match: 11. The CDR3 covers 18 residues. Germline V gene data show CDR1 as SGHAT and CDR2 as FQNNGV.